This T cell receptor beta chain was captured in a study of cytomegalovirus exposure and HLA in healthy donors. The CDR3 consists of 15 residues. Germline CDR1 and CDR2: LNHDA and SQIVND (reference sequence). V lost 7 bases and J lost 6; bases outside the gene matches: 14. Regarding the study as a whole: Earlier analysis found most TCR beta V segments productive about 87% or about 30% of the time. A missense DCLRE1C variant was associated with V- and J-gene trimming of TCR beta chains in a later analysis, and an independent cohort replicated the association.

The PCR contained 60 Vbeta and 13 Jbeta primers. Sequencing was performed with immunoSEQ multiplex PCR; in TCRdb, only in-frame clones are kept and a portion is missing. The repertoire has around 250,000 clones, approximately 82% of them found once; the top ten carry less than 8.5%. On this clone: Its antigen remains unknown.

The sequenced material came from PBMCs. The rearrangement uses TRBV19 and TRBJ1-1, with 7 bases identical to TRBD1. The sequence was obtained from a woman between 55 and 75 years old in good health and CMV-seropositive. The CDR3 reads CASTLTGPLLPEAFF. The CDR3 coding sequence is TGTGCCAGTACGCTGACAGGGCCCTTACTCCCTGAAGCTTTCTTT.